One and the same sample provided the 26 T cell receptor beta chains below, sequenced in a study of tumor-infiltrating lymphocytes in primary liver carcinoma (dated by TCRdb to the late 2010s). This sample was sequenced with an Illumina HiSeq 2500. Using a constant-region primer and ProtoScript II reverse transcriptase, TCRbeta-specific cDNA was reverse-transcribed from around 500 ng total RNA. The TCRbeta libraries were prepared through three rounds of nested multiplex PCR following a slightly modified ARM-PCR procedure. The first two PCR rounds used multiplex TRBV1-TRBV30 forward primers with a Cbeta reverse primer, each for about 10 cycles. TCRdb reran the public reads through fastp at Q25 and MiXCR, keeping productive beta chains. All rows with the same CDR3 protein become a single entry with the most common DNA and genes. A total of 100,000 to 150,000 distinct CDR3 sequences appear in this sample, 60% to 75% of them only once. The biggest ten clones account for 7% to 10% of the sample.

Without any cell sorting, total RNA and DNA were extracted together from approximately 20-30 mg of bulk tissue using the AllPrep DNA/RNA mini kit. Specimen: liver tumor tissue from sampling region 3. The label giving this sample's cell subset or site can be read as: tumor region T3, left-lateral pole. Receptors were obtained from a woman between 55 and 75 years old with primary liver carcinoma and hepatitis B virus infection.

The chain recombines TRBV29-1 with TRBJ2-1; D call uncertain. V lost 5 bases and J lost 2, with 10 bases in between. CDR1 and CDR2 (germline): SQVTM, ANQGSEA. This CDR3 contains 13 residues. CDR3 protein: CSVNVTAYNEQFF. CDR3 bases: TGCAGCGTTAACGTGACGGCCTACAATGAGCAGTTCTTC.

As to this clonotype: This may be a read error: a much more frequent sequence differs by one nucleotide. The CDR3 DNA follows: TGTGCCATCACCGACAGGGTAGCCACTGAAGCTTTCTTT. Its translation is CAITDRVATEAFF. The V and J genes are TRBV28 and TRBJ1-1, with 7 bases matching TRBD1. Germline values: CDR1 MDHEN, CDR2 SYDVKM. V shed 10 bases, J shed 4 bases, and the junction held 9 bases outside the gene matches. The CDR3 spans 13 residues.

This clonotype appeared once. Germline is not matched at one junction end, which may reflect a read error. The chain has TRBV6-6 and TRBJ1-1; maybe TRBD1 (5 bases). The germline V gene has CDR1 MNHNY and CDR2 SVGAGI (reference sequence). The CDR3 length is 14 residues. CDR3 residues: CASREGHFNTEAFF. The CDR3 DNA sequence: TGCGCCAGCAGAGAAGGACATTTTAACACTGAAGCTTTCTTT.

Note on this clonotype: A read error may account for a junction end that differs from germline. CDR3 loop: CASEPDSSTYEQYF. The CDR3 DNA follows: TGTGCCAGCGAACCAGACAGTTCCACCTACGAGCAGTATTTC. The J gene is TRBJ2-7, the V gene TRBV6-6; tentatively, D is TRBD1 (5 bases). Germline CDR1 and CDR2: MNHNY and SVGAGI (reference sequence). The CDR3 loop spans 14 amino acids.

The rearrangement links TRBV11-2 to TRBJ2-6, with D hard to call. Looked up from germline, CDR1 is SGHAT and CDR2 is FQNNGV. V shed 6 bases and J shed 3 bases, with 9 bases lying between them. This CDR3 has 14 amino acids. In DNA form, the CDR3 reads TGTGCCAGCAGTTTGCAGGTTGGGGCCAACGTCCTGACTTTC. It yields the protein CASSLQVGANVLTF.

Of note for this clonotype: Given a much more abundant clone one base away, this may be a read error. The chain carries TRBV29-1 and TRBJ2-1; 9 nucleotides line up with TRBD2. This CDR3 has 17 residues. With V trimmed by 5 bases and J by 0 bases, 11 bases remained unmatched. Looked up from germline, CDR1 is SQVTM and CDR2 is ANQGSEA. The CDR3 reads CSVKRASGVSSYNEQFF. Here the CDR3 DNA reads TGCAGCGTTAAGAGGGCTAGCGGGGTCAGCTCCTACAATGAGCAGTTCTTC.

A note on this clonotype: An end of the junction does not agree with germline; a read error may underlie this. V and J are TRBV7-9 and TRBJ2-2; tentative D call: TRBD2 (5 bases). This CDR3 region has 16 residues. Looked up from germline, CDR1 is SEHNR and CDR2 is FQNEAQ (reference sequence). CDR3 sequence reads: CASSPSWRPGTGELFF. CDR3 in DNA: TGTGCCAGCAGCCCCAGCTGGAGACCGGGCACCGGGGAGTTGTTTTTT.

Comments on this clonotype: A much larger clone lies one base from this, so it may be a read error. This sequence joins TRBV6-5 and TRBJ2-1; 7 bases fit TRBD2. The trim removed 2 bases at V and 10 bases at J, leaving 14 bases unmatched. Germline-derived CDR1 and CDR2 are MNHEY and SVGAGI. There are 16 residues in the CDR3. As DNA, the CDR3 is TGTGCCAGCAGTTACACTACTAGCGCCGGGGAGAGAGAGCAGTTCTTC. Translation: CASSYTTSAGEREQFF.

The chain links TRBV4-2 to TRBJ2-7; D remains ambiguous. The germline CDR1 and CDR2 sequences are LGHNA and YNFKEQ. The V end was cut by 7 bases, the J end by 0 bases, with 19 bases between. This CDR3 is built from 16 residues. DNA for the CDR3: TGTGCCAGCAACCATCCCATGACATCTAGCTCCTACGAGCAGTACTTC. Protein: CASNHPMTSSSYEQYF.

A remark on this clonotype: A read error may account for a junction end that differs from germline. The chain has TRBV11-2 and TRBJ2-1; tentatively, D is TRBD1 or TRBD2 (6 bases each). The CDR3 runs 14 residues. Germline V gene lookup returns CDR1 SGHAT and CDR2 FQNNGV. The chain's CDR3 is CANRQVRRGIEQFF. CDR3 coding DNA: TGTGCCAACAGACAGGTTCGGAGGGGAATTGAGCAGTTCTTT.

This rearrangement joins TRBV30 to TRBJ1-1; D may be TRBD1 (6 bases). Trimming cost V 8 bases and J 13 bases, with 20 bases left between them. The germline gives CDR1 GTSNPN, CDR2 SVGIG (reference sequence). The CDR3 contains 11 residues. The CDR3 DNA sequence: TGTGCCAGATCCGACACAACAGGGTGTTTCTTT. It translates to CARSDTTGCFF.

Of note for this clonotype: One junction end does not reproduce the germline sequence, and a read error may be involved. V usage is TRBV12-3 or TRBV12-4 and J usage is TRBJ2-3, with no clear D. The CDR3 runs 11 residues. Written as DNA, the CDR3 is TGTGTCAGCAGTTTGGTAGATACACAGTTTTTT. The encoded protein is CVSSLVDTQFF.

Comment on this clonotype: A read error is possible here, since a much larger clone lies one base away. In nucleotides, the CDR3 is TGTGCCAGCAGCTTGCGGGGGGCGAACACTGAAGCTTACTTT. It yields the protein CASSLRGANTEAYF. The chain carries TRBV7-8 and TRBJ1-1, with D perhaps TRBD1 (6 bases). This CDR3 spans 14 amino acids. The germline CDR1 and CDR2 sequences are SGHVS and FQNEAQ.

Concerning this clonotype: An end of the junction differs from the germline gene, which may be a read error. This chain connects TRBV6-6 to TRBJ1-3; 9 bases fit TRBD1. From germline, CDR1 is MNHNY and CDR2 SVGAGI (reference sequence). This CDR3 comprises 16 residues. CDR3 sequence reads: CATSYSTGGSGNTIYF. CDR3 sequence (DNA): TGTGCCACCAGTTACTCGACAGGGGGTTCTGGAAACACCATATATTTT.

Comment on this clonotype: At one boundary the junction diverges from the germline segment, which might be a read error. The CDR3 sequence: CASSQDLDTSHEQYF. As DNA, the CDR3 is TGTGCCAGCAGCCAGGATCTTGACACCTCCCACGAGCAGTACTTC. The rearrangement joins TRBV4-2 to TRBJ2-7, with D hard to call. Germline V CDR1 and CDR2: LGHNA, YNFKEQ. This CDR3 spans 15 amino acids.

This clonotype was picked up one time. A read error may produce the germline difference seen at one junction end. This sequence joins TRBV6-5 and TRBJ2-2; D not resolved. Germline-derived CDR1 and CDR2 are MNHEY and SVGAGI. This CDR3 spans 17 amino acids. The CDR3 nucleotides read TGTGTCAGCAATTATCGGATCTTTGGCCAGAACACCGGGGAGCTGTTTTTT. As protein: CVSNYRIFGQNTGELFF.

In the case of this clonotype: Just one base apart from a much larger clone, this may be a read error. The rearrangement joins TRBV28 to TRBJ1-5; D is perhaps TRBD1 (6 bases). The CDR3 length is 14 residues. The germline gives CDR1 MDHEN, CDR2 SYDVKM. CDR3 loop: CVSSSNRVWKPQHF. DNA for the CDR3: TGTGTCAGCAGCTCAAACAGGGTCTGGAAGCCCCAGCATTTT. Full variable domain (rest looked up from reference TRBV28 and TRBJ1-5): DVKVTQSSRYLVKRTGEKVFLECVQDMDHENMFWYRQDPGLGLRLIYFSYDVKMKEKGDIPEGYSVSREKKERFSLILESASTNQTSMYLCVSSSNRVWKPQHFGDGTRLSIL.

To note about this clonotype: One end of the junction does not line up with germline, which may come from a read error. This sequence joins TRBV11-2 and TRBJ2-2; TRBD1 matches at 7 bases. The CDR3 is made up of 16 amino acids. Looked up from germline, CDR1 is SGHAT and CDR2 is FQNNGV. The CDR3 reads CDSSLHRGPDTGELFF. The DNA of the CDR3 is TGTGACAGCAGCTTGCACAGGGGCCCGGACACCGGGGAGCTGTTTTTT.

Concerning this clonotype itself: A read error may produce the germline difference seen at one junction end. The rearrangement joins TRBV29-1 to TRBJ2-5; D is unclear. The germline gives CDR1 SQVTM, CDR2 ANQGSEA. This CDR3 is built from 11 residues. Here the CDR3 reads CSVKYHETLYF. CDR3 sequence (DNA): TGCAGCGTTAAATACCACGAGACCCTGTACTTC. Full variable domain (missing parts from reference TRBV29-1 and TRBJ2-5): SAVISQKPSRDICQRGTSLTIQCQVDSQVTMMFWYRQQPGQSLTLIATANQGSEATYESGFVIDKFPISRPNLTFSTLTVSNMSPEDSSIYLCSVKYHETLYFGPGTRLLVL.

The V gene is TRBV29-1, the J gene TRBJ1-2; D unresolved. CDR3 length equals 13 residues. Per germline, CDR1 SQVTM and CDR2 ANQGSEA. The CDR3 is CNAEPGNNYGYTF. In DNA, the CDR3 is TGCAACGCAGAACCGGGAAATAACTATGGCTACACCTTC.

Details on this clonotype: One junction end disagrees with the germline gene, perhaps due to a read error. J is TRBJ1-4 and V is TRBV30, with 8 bases fitting TRBD1. The CDR3 totals 16 residues. Germline CDR1 GTSNPN, CDR2 SVGIG (reference sequence). This chain's CDR3 is CARSVQDRVKNEKLFF. The CDR3, as DNA: TGTGCCCGGAGTGTACAGGACAGGGTCAAAAATGAAAAACTGTTTTTT.

As to this clonotype: A much larger clone lies a single base off, so this may be a read error. Written as DNA, the CDR3 is TGTGCCAGCAGCTTGTCAACCGGGGCCCGTGGGGGCAATCAGCCCCAGCGTTTT. This encodes CASSLSTGARGGNQPQRF. The V and J genes are TRBV7-8 and TRBJ1-5, with D possibly TRBD1 on 6 matching bases. The CDR3 extends over 18 amino acids. The germline CDR1 and CDR2 sequences are SGHVS and FQNEAQ.

With respect to this clonotype: This may be a read error: a much more frequent sequence differs by one nucleotide. The rearrangement uses TRBV5-4 and TRBJ2-3; TRBD1 aligns across 7 bases. This CDR3 spans 17 amino acids. Germline loops: CDR1 SGHNT, CDR2 YYREEE (reference sequence). CDR3 in DNA: TGTGTCAGCAGGGGGTCTACCCAGTCCGCCTACACAGATACGCAGTATTTT. It specifies CVSRGSTQSAYTDTQYF.

Points on this clonotype: One junction end does not reproduce the germline sequence, and a read error may be involved. Written as DNA, the CDR3 is TGCAGCGTTGGCTCCGGGGGCCTCGAACAGCATTTC. Translation: CSVGSGGLEQHF. The J gene is TRBJ2-7, the V gene TRBV29-1; D possibly uses TRBD1 or TRBD2 (6 bases each). The CDR3 is made up of 12 amino acids. Germline V gives CDR1 SQVTM, CDR2 ANQGSEA.

As concerns this clonotype: A read error may account for a junction end that differs from germline. This sequence joins TRBV11-2 and TRBJ2-6, with D perhaps matching TRBD1 (6 bases). Germline loops: CDR1 SGHAT, CDR2 FQNNGV. CDR3 size: 15 residues. CDR3 protein: CASSLGGAGAKVLAF. The CDR3, as DNA: TGTGCCAGCAGCTTAGGGGGCGCAGGGGCCAAGGTCCTGGCGTTC.

V and J are TRBV29-1 and TRBJ2-3; weak D call: TRBD2 (6 bases). This CDR3 has 15 amino acids. Between the trimmed V and J ends, which lost 7 bases and 5 bases, there was a span of 22 bases. CDR1 and CDR2 from the germline V gene are SQVTM and ANQGSEA. Here the CDR3 DNA reads TGCAGCGCCAGGCTCCTTGGAGGACTAAGAGATACGCAGTATTTT. Residues: CSARLLGGLRDTQYF.